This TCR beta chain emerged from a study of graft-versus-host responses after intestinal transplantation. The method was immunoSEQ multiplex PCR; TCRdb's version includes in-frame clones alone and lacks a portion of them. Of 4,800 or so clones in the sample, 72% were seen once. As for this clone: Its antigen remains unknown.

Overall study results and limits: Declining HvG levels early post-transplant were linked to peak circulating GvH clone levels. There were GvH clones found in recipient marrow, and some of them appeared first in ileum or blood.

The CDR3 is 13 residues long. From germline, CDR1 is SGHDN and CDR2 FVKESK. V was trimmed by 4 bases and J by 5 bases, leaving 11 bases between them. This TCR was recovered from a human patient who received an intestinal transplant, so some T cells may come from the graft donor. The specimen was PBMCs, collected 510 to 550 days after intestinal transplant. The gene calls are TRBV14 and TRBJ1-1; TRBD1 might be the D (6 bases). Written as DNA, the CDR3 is TGTGCCAGCAGCCGATCCAGGGGAACTGAAGCTTTCTTT. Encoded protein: CASSRSRGTEAFF.